This T cell receptor beta chain originates from a study of tumor-infiltrating lymphocytes in localized non-small cell lung cancer. Looking at the study overall: Each patient gave resected tumor and non-adjacent uninvolved lung tissue. Findings and caveats of the study: Different pieces of the same tissue went to different assays, confounding technical variation with intratumor heterogeneity. T-cell fraction did not differ between immunotypes IM1 and IM2.

V was clipped by 5 bases and J by 7 bases, with 15 bases between them. Looked up from germline, CDR1 is MNHEY and CDR2 is SMNVEV (reference sequence). The CDR3 runs 13 residues. Here immunoSEQ multiplex PCR was the method, and the copy in TCRdb shows in-frame clones only, minus some. The data show 20,000 to 30,000 clones, just under 70% seen once. This clone has more than one count but fewer than ten. Its antigen is still unknown. The sample taken for sequencing was lung tumor tissue. This clonotype was sampled from a human donor with non-small cell lung cancer. The chain carries TRBV27 and TRBJ2-7; D is tentatively TRBD1 or TRBD2 (6 bases each). The CDR3 loop is CASSIRIGGEQYF. Here the CDR3 DNA reads TGTGCCAGCAGTATAAGAATAGGGGGGGAGCAGTACTTC.